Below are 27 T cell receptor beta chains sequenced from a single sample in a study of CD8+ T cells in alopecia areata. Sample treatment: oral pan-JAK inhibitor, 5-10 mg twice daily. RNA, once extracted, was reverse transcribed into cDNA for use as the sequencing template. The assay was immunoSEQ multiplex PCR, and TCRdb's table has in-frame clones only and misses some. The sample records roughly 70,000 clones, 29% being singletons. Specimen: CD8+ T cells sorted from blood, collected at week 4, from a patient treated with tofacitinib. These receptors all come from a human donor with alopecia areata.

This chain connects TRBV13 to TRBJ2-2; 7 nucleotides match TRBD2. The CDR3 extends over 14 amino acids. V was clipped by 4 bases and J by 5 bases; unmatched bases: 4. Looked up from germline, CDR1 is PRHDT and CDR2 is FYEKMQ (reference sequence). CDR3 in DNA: TGTGCCAGCAGCTACGGGGGGTGGACCGGGGAGCTGTTTTTT. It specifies CASSYGGWTGELFF.

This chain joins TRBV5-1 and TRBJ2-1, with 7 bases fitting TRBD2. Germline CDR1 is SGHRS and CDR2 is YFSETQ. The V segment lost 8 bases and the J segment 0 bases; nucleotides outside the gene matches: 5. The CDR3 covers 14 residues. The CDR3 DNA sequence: TGCGCCAGTGCATGGACTAGCTCCTACAATGAGCAGTTCTTC. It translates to CASAWTSSYNEQFF.

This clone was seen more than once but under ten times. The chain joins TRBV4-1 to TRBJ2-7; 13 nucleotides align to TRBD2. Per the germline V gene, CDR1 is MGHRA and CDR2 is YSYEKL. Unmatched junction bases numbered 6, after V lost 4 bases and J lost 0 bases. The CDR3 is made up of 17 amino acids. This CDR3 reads CASSLTSGRAFSYEQYF. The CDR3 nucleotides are TGCGCCAGCAGCCTAACTAGCGGGAGGGCCTTCTCCTACGAGCAGTACTTC.

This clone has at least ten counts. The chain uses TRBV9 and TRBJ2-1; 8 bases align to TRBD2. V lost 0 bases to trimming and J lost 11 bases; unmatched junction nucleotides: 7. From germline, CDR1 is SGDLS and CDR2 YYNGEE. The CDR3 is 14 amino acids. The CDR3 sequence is CASSVGYSGNKQFF. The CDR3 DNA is TGTGCCAGCAGCGTAGGGTATAGCGGGAATAAGCAGTTCTTC.

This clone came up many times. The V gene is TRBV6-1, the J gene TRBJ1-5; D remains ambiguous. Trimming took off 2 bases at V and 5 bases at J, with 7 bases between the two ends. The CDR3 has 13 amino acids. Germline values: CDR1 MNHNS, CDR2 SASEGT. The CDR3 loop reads CASSELPHQPQHF. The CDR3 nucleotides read TGTGCCAGCAGTGAATTACCCCATCAGCCCCAGCATTTT.

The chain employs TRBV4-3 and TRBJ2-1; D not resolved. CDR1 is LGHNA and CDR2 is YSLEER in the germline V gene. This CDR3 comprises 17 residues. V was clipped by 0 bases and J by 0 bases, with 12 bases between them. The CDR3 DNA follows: TGCGCCAGCAGCCAAGACCCCCCAAGGAGCTCCTACAATGAGCAGTTCTTC. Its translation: CASSQDPPRSSYNEQFF.

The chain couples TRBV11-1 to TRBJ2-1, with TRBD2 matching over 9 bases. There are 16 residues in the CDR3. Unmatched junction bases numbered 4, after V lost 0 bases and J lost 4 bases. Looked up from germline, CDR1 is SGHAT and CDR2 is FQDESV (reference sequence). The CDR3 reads CASSLAPSGKYNEQFF. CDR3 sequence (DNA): TGTGCCAGCAGCTTAGCGCCTAGCGGGAAATACAATGAGCAGTTCTTC.

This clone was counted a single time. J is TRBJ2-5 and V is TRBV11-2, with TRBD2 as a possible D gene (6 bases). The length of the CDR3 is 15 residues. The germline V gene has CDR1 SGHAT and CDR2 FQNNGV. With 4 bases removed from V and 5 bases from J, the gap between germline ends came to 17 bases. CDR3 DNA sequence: TGTGCCAGCAGCTCTCGGGCGGGGTCGGGGGAGACCCAGTACTTC. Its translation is CASSSRAGSGETQYF.

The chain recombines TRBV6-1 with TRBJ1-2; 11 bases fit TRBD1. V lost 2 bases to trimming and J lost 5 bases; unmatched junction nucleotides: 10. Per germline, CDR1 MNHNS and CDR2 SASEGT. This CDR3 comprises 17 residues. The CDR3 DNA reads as TGTGCCAGCAGTGAATATGGAAAGGGACAGGGGGGATATGGCTACACCTTC. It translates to CASSEYGKGQGGYGYTF.

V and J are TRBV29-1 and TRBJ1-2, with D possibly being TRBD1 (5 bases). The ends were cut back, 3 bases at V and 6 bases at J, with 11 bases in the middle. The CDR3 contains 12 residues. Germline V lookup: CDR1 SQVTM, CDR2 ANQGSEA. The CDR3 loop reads CSVEAQEDGYTF. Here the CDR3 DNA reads TGCAGCGTTGAGGCACAGGAGGATGGCTACACCTTC.

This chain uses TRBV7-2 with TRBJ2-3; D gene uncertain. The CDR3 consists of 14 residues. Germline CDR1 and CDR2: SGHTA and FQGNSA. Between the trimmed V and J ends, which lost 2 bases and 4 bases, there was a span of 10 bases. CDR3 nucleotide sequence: TGTGCCAGCAGCTTAAAGGGCCACCCAGATACGCAGTATTTT. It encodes CASSLKGHPDTQYF.

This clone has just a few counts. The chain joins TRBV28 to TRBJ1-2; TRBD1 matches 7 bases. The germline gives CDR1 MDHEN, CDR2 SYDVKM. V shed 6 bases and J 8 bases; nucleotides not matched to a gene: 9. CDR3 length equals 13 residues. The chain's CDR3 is CASSLTGDRGYTF. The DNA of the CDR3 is TGTGCCAGCAGCCTAACAGGGGATAGGGGCTACACCTTC.

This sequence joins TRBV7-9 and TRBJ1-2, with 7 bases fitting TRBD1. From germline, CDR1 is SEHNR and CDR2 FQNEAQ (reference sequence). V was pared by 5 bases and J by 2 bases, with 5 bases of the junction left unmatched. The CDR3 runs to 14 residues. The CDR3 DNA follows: TGTGCCAGCAGCGAGACAGGGTCCAACTATGGCTACACCTTC. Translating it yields CASSETGSNYGYTF.

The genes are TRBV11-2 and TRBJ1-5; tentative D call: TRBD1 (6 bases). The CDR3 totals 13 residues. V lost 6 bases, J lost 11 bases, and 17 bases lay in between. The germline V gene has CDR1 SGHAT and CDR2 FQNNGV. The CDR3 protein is CASSYEQGLSQHF. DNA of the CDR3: TGTGCCAGCAGTTATGAACAGGGTTTATCCCAGCATTTT. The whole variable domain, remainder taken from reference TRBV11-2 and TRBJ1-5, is EAGVAQSPRYKIIEKRQSVAFWCNPISGHATLYWYQQILGQGPKLLIQFQNNGVVDDSQLPKDRFSAERLKGVDSTLKIQPAKLEDSAVYLCASSYEQGLSQHFGDGTRLSIL.

As DNA, the CDR3 is TGTGCCAGCAGCTCAACTAGCGGGAGGCCCCGAAGCGAGCAGTACTTC. Its protein is CASSSTSGRPRSEQYF. The V call is TRBV27, the J call TRBJ2-7, with 12 positions matching TRBD2. J lost 6 bases, V lost 6 bases, and 12 bases had no gene match. Germline V gene lookup returns CDR1 MNHEY and CDR2 SMNVEV (reference sequence). The CDR3 is made up of 16 amino acids.

This chain's CDR3 is CASSLDDTYNEQFF. The CDR3 DNA follows: TGTGCCAGCAGTTTAGACGATACATACAATGAGCAGTTCTTC. The genes are TRBV28 and TRBJ2-1; D remains ambiguous. This CDR3 comprises 14 residues. The V gene lost 2 bases and the J gene lost 4 bases, with 9 bases spanning the gap. CDR1 and CDR2 from the germline V gene are MDHEN and SYDVKM.

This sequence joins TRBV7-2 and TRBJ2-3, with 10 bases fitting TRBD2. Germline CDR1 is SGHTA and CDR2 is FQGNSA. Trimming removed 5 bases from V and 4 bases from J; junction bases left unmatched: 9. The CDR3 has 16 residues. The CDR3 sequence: CASSKHSGRAADTQYF. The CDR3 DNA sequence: TGTGCCAGCAGCAAACACAGCGGGAGGGCCGCAGATACGCAGTATTTT.

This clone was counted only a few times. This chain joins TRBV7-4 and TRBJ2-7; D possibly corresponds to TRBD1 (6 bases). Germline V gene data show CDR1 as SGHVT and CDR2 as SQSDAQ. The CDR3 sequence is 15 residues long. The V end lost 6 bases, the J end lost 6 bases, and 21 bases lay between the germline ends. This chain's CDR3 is CASSFPTGDRREQYF. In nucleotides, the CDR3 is TGTGCCAGCAGTTTTCCGACAGGAGACAGGCGCGAGCAGTACTTC.

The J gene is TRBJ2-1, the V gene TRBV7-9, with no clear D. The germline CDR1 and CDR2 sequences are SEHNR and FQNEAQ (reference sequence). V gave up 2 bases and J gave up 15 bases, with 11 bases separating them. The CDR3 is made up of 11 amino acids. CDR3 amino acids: CASSLPSRLFF. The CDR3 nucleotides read TGTGCCAGCAGCTTACCTTCCCGACTGTTCTTC. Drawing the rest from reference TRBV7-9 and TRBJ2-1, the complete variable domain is DTGVSQNPRHKITKRGQNVTFRCDPISEHNRLYWYRQTLGQGPEFLTYFQNEAQLEKSRLLSDRFSAERPKGSFSTLEIQRTEQGDSAMYLCASSLPSRLFFGPGTRLTVL.

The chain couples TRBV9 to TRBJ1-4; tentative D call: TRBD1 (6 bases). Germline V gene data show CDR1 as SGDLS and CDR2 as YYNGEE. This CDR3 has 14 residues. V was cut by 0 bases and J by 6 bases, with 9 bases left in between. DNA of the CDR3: TGTGCCAGCAGCGTAGGACAGGTATATGAAAAACTGTTTTTT. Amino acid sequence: CASSVGQVYEKLFF. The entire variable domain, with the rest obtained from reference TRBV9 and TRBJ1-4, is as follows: DSGVTQTPKHLITATGQRVTLRCSPRSGDLSVYWYQQSLDQGLQFLIQYYNGEERAKGNILERFSAQQFPDLHSELNLSSLELGDSALYFCASSVGQVYEKLFFGSGTQLSVL.

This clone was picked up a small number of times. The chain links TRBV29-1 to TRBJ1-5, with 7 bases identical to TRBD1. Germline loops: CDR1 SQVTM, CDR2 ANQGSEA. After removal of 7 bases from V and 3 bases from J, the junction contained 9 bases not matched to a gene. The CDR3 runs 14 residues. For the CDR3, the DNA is TGCAGCGCAAGTACCGGGACAGACAATCAGCCCCAGCATTTT. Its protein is CSASTGTDNQPQHF.

The DNA for the CDR3 is TGTGCCTCGATCTTGGTCAGGGGACCAGATACGCAGTATTTT. Its translation: CASILVRGPDTQYF. The gene calls are TRBV30 and TRBJ2-3; tentatively, D is TRBD1 (6 bases). Trimming left V 7 bases short and J 4 bases short, with 18 bases between. CDR3 size: 14 residues. Germline CDR1 is GTSNPN and CDR2 is SVGIG (reference sequence). The full variable domain, its missing parts supplied by reference TRBV30 and TRBJ2-3, is SQTIHQWPATLVQPVGSPLSLECTVEGTSNPNLYWYRQAAGRGLQLLFYSVGIGQISSEVPQNLSASRPQDRQFILSSKKLLLSDSGFYLCASILVRGPDTQYFGPGTRLTVL.

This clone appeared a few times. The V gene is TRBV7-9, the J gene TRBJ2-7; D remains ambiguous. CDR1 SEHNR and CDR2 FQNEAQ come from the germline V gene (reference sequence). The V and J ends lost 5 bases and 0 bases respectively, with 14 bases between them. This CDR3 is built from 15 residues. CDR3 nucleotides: TGTGCCAGCAGCAAAGACGGGCCAACCTCCTACGAGCAGTACTTC. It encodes CASSKDGPTSYEQYF.

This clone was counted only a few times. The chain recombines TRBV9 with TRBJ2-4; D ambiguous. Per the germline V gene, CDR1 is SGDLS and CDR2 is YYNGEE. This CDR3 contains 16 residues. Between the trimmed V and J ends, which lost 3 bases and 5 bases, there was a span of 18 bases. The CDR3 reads CASSARAPNGQNIQYF. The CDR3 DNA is TGTGCCAGCAGCGCCCGGGCCCCCAACGGTCAAAACATTCAGTACTTC.

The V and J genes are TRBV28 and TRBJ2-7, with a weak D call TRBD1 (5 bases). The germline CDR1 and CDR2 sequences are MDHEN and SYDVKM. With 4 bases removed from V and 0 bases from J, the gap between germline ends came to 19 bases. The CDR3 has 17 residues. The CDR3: CASSSYQGMESSYEQYF. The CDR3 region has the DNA TGTGCCAGCAGTTCCTACCAGGGTATGGAGAGCTCCTACGAGCAGTACTTC.

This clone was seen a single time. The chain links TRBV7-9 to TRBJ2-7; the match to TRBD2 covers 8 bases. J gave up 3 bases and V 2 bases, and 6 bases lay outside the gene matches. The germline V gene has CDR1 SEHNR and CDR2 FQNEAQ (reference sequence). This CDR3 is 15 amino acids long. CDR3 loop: CASSLPAGAHYEQYF. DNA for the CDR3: TGTGCCAGCAGCTTACCAGCGGGGGCACACTACGAGCAGTACTTC.

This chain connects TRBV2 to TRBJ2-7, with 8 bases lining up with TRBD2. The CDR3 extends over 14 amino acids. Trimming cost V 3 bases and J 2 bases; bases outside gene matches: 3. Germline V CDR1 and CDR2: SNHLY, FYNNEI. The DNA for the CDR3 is TGTGCCAGCAGTGAGGCGGGAGGCACCTACGAGCAGTACTTC. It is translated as CASSEAGGTYEQYF.